Here is one TCR beta chain with its context. Its antigen remains unidentified. These data belong to a study of T cell responses to AZD1222 COVID-19 vaccine. Study overall: Second-dose groups at about 4 or about 12 weeks were pooled. Notes on the study in general: Only a handful of people who got AZD1222 tested seropositive at baseline. Repertoire sampling happened only post peak T cell response. The span of vaccine-associated CD4 TCRs extended across spike, with dominance at 160-218 and 743-854.

Assay: immunoSEQ multiplex PCR; the TCRdb copy retains only in-frame clones and omits some. The data show some 130,000 clones, with approximately 90% seen just once and 6.5% to 8.5% held by the top ten. CDR1 is KGHSH, CDR2 LQKENI, per germline. The length of the CDR3 is 17 residues. Trimming left V 3 bases short and J 2 bases short, with 17 bases between. Sample: peripheral blood, taken on day 0 of AZD1222 vaccination. This TCR was recovered from an adult in good health. The J gene is TRBJ1-5, the V gene TRBV18, with D maybe TRBD1 (5 bases). The CDR3 coding sequence is TGTGCCAGCTCACCTAGGGCAGGGACCGGGGGCAATCAGCCCCAGCATTTT. Translated: CASSPRAGTGGNQPQHF.